Each of the 24 T cell receptor beta chains below was sequenced from the same sample in a study of blood T cell repertoires in COVID-19. Sequencing was performed with immunoSEQ multiplex PCR; in TCRdb, only in-frame clones are kept and a portion is missing. The sample has some 150,000 clones, approximately 88% seen once. Sequenced input: peripheral blood. All receptors come from a woman between 55 and 75 years old who had recovered from COVID-19.

The chain is built from TRBV27 and TRBJ1-2; the match to TRBD1 covers 8 bases. J was trimmed by 7 bases and V by 9 bases; bases with no gene match: 16. CDR1 is MNHEY and CDR2 is SMNVEV in the germline V gene (reference sequence). The CDR3 has 15 amino acids. The CDR3 region is CASAPGGGSSIGYTF. The CDR3 bases are TGTGCCAGTGCTCCAGGGGGCGGATCCTCTATTGGCTACACCTTC.

The chain is built from TRBV5-1 and TRBJ1-2; maybe TRBD1 (6 bases). CDR1 is SGHRS, CDR2 YFSETQ, per germline. The CDR3 loop spans 15 amino acids. The V end was cut by 4 bases, the J end by 0 bases, with 13 bases between. Here the CDR3 reads CASSTTGQTNYGYTF. DNA for the CDR3: TGCGCCAGCAGCACCACAGGACAGACTAACTATGGCTACACCTTC. The full variable domain, its missing parts supplied by reference TRBV5-1 and TRBJ1-2, is KAGVTQTPRYLIKTRGQQVTLSCSPISGHRSVSWYQQTPGQGLQFLFEYFSETQRNKGNFPGRFSGRQFSNSRSEMNVSTLELGDSALYLCASSTTGQTNYGYTFGSGTRLTVV.

The rearrangement uses TRBV18 and TRBJ2-3; D possibly corresponds to TRBD2 (7 bases). CDR1 is KGHSH, CDR2 LQKENI, per germline. Trimming removed 5 bases from V and 0 bases from J, with 15 bases in between. The CDR3 covers 16 residues. CDR3 in amino acids: CASSAGARASTDTQYF. CDR3 in DNA: TGTGCCAGCTCAGCGGGGGCCAGAGCTAGCACAGATACGCAGTATTTT.

This chain uses TRBV6-5 with TRBJ2-7, with TRBD1 as a possible D gene (6 bases). The germline V and J ends were trimmed by 2 bases and 6 bases, with 11 bases remaining between them. The CDR3 is 13 residues long. The germline gives CDR1 MNHEY, CDR2 SVGAGI. This CDR3 reads CASSYHDRTEQYF. The CDR3 nucleotides are TGTGCCAGCAGTTACCACGACAGGACCGAGCAGTACTTC.

The rearrangement uses TRBV6-5 and TRBJ1-1; 7 nucleotides agree with TRBD1. Germline CDR1 and CDR2: MNHEY and SVGAGI. The CDR3 runs to 14 residues. V gave up 8 bases and J gave up 1 base; unmatched junction bases: 7. The CDR3 nucleotides are TGTGCCAGCCAAGACAGGGCGCAGAACACTGAAGCTTTCTTT. Protein: CASQDRAQNTEAFF.

This clone appeared a single time. The chain couples TRBV12-3 or TRBV12-4 to TRBJ2-1, with D possibly TRBD1 on 6 matching bases. The CDR3 has 12 residues. Trimming shortened V by 7 bases and J by 3 bases, and 7 bases separated the two germline ends. The CDR3 region has the DNA TGTGCCAGCAAGACAGGCTACAATGAGCAGTTCTTC. Amino acids: CASKTGYNEQFF.

The chain links TRBV30 to TRBJ2-4; 8 nucleotides match TRBD1. Germline V gene data show CDR1 as GTSNPN and CDR2 as SVGIG (reference sequence). The CDR3 runs to 17 residues. Unmatched junction bases numbered 10, after V lost 2 bases and J lost 1 base. The CDR3 DNA reads as TGTGCCTGGAGTCCCTCCGGCAGGGGGCTCGCCAAAAACATTCAGTACTTC. Protein product: CAWSPSGRGLAKNIQYF. The variable domain in full, completed from reference TRBV30 and TRBJ2-4, reads SQTIHQWPATLVQPVGSPLSLECTVEGTSNPNLYWYRQAAGRGLQLLFYSVGIGQISSEVPQNLSASRPQDRQFILSSKKLLLSDSGFYLCAWSPSGRGLAKNIQYFGAGTRLSVL.

This clone was detected only a few times. V and J are TRBV11-2 and TRBJ1-2; TRBD1 matches at 12 bases. The CDR3 has 14 amino acids. CDR1 SGHAT and CDR2 FQNNGV come from the germline V gene. V lost 5 bases to trimming and J lost 5 bases; unmatched junction nucleotides: 3. CDR3 loop: CASSRGQGAYGYTF. The CDR3 DNA follows: TGTGCCAGCAGCAGGGGACAGGGGGCGTATGGCTACACCTTC. The full variable domain, in which reference TRBV11-2 and TRBJ1-2 provide the parts outside the CDR3, is EAGVAQSPRYKIIEKRQSVAFWCNPISGHATLYWYQQILGQGPKLLIQFQNNGVVDDSQLPKDRFSAERLKGVDSTLKIQPAKLEDSAVYLCASSRGQGAYGYTFGSGTRLTVV.

The gene calls are TRBV5-6 and TRBJ1-2; 7 bases map to TRBD1. The ends lost 2 bases at V and 5 bases at J; junction bases unmatched: 6. This CDR3 has 14 residues. The germline CDR1 and CDR2 sequences are SGHDT and YYEEEE. The CDR3 DNA reads TGTGCCAGCAGCTTTCAGAGACAGGGATATGGCTACACCTTC. This gives the protein CASSFQRQGYGYTF.

J is TRBJ2-5 and V is TRBV28; no clear D. The CDR3 consists of 13 residues. The ends were cut back, 5 bases at V and 5 bases at J, with 12 bases in the middle. Germline V gene lookup returns CDR1 MDHEN and CDR2 SYDVKM. The CDR3 coding sequence is TGTGCCAGCAGTAAGGCAGGTTCGGAGACCCAGTACTTC. Its translation is CASSKAGSETQYF. Variable domain in full (rest from reference TRBV28 and TRBJ2-5): DVKVTQSSRYLVKRTGEKVFLECVQDMDHENMFWYRQDPGLGLRLIYFSYDVKMKEKGDIPEGYSVSREKKERFSLILESASTNQTSMYLCASSKAGSETQYFGPGTRLLVL.

This chain connects TRBV5-5 to TRBJ2-3, with TRBD2 identical over 10 bases. Per germline, CDR1 SGHKS and CDR2 YYEKEE (reference sequence). Trimming removed 1 base from V and 4 bases from J; junction bases left unmatched: 15. This CDR3 has 19 amino acids. The CDR3 spells CASSLWLGLAGEAADTQYF. The CDR3 DNA sequence: TGTGCCAGCAGCTTGTGGCTGGGGCTAGCGGGGGAGGCAGCAGATACGCAGTATTTT. Full variable domain (missing parts from reference TRBV5-5 and TRBJ2-3): DAGVTQSPTHLIKTRGQQVTLRCSPISGHKSVSWYQQVLGQGPQFIFQYYEKEERGRGNFPDRFSARQFPNYSSELNVNALLLGDSALYLCASSLWLGLAGEAADTQYFGPGTRLTVL.

The chain carries TRBV5-4 and TRBJ2-2; maybe TRBD1 (6 bases). Trimming cost V 3 bases and J 4 bases, with 19 bases left between them. The CDR3 is 17 amino acids. Germline V gene lookup returns CDR1 SGHNT and CDR2 YYREEE (reference sequence). CDR3: CASSSGQQRFPTGELFF. CDR3 DNA: TGTGCCAGCAGCTCCGGACAGCAACGATTCCCCACCGGGGAGCTGTTTTTT.

This chain uses TRBV7-9 with TRBJ2-5; no firm D call. This CDR3 is 12 amino acids long. Germline assignment: CDR1 SEHNR and CDR2 FQNEAQ (reference sequence). Between the trimmed V and J ends, which lost 4 bases and 4 bases, there was a span of 7 bases. CDR3 in DNA: TGTGCCAGCAGCTCCTGGAGAGAGACCCAGTACTTC. It is translated as CASSSWRETQYF.

Only a few counts were recorded for this clone. CDR3 amino acids: CASSLTGGSTEAFF. The CDR3, as DNA: TGTGCCAGCAGCTTGACAGGGGGGAGCACTGAAGCTTTCTTT. V gene TRBV5-6 combines with J gene TRBJ1-1; TRBD1 aligns across 8 bases. The CDR3 is 14 residues long. Germline CDR1 and CDR2: SGHDT and YYEEEE. The V gene end was trimmed by 1 base and the J gene end by 4 bases; junction bases not matched to a gene: 3.

The V gene is TRBV4-1, the J gene TRBJ1-2; 7 bases map to TRBD1. The CDR3 is 16 residues long. V trimming: 0 bases; J trimming: 8 bases; junction bases outside the gene matches: 12. The germline V gene has CDR1 MGHRA and CDR2 YSYEKL. The chain's CDR3 is CASSQDSRGQVGGYTF. For the CDR3, the DNA is TGCGCCAGCAGCCAAGATTCAAGGGGGCAGGTGGGAGGCTACACCTTC.

The chain recombines TRBV28 with TRBJ2-5, with 7 bases aligning to TRBD1. After removal of 6 bases from V and 13 bases from J, the junction contained 8 bases not matched to a gene. Germline CDR1 reads MDHEN; CDR2 reads SYDVKM. This CDR3 spans 11 amino acids. CDR3 sequence (DNA): TGTGCCAGCAGCATAGAGGACAGGTCGTACTTC. The encoded protein is CASSIEDRSYF.

The chain couples TRBV7-9 to TRBJ2-3; 10 bases line up with TRBD1. J gave up 3 bases and V 5 bases, and 5 bases lay outside the gene matches. The CDR3 contains 15 residues. Germline V CDR1 and CDR2: SEHNR, FQNEAQ (reference sequence). The CDR3 protein is CASSTGQGVTDTQYF. As DNA, the CDR3 is TGTGCCAGCAGCACCGGACAGGGGGTGACAGATACGCAGTATTTT.

The CDR3: CASSVSGGAYEQYF. In DNA, the CDR3 is TGTGCCAGCAGTGTTAGCGGGGGGGCCTACGAGCAGTACTTC. The chain combines TRBV28 with TRBJ2-7; 11 nucleotides line up with TRBD2. V shed 5 bases, J shed 2 bases, and the junction held 2 bases outside the gene matches. Germline V gene sequence: CDR1 MDHEN, CDR2 SYDVKM. The CDR3 runs to 14 residues.

The V gene is TRBV28, the J gene TRBJ1-1; D might be TRBD1 (5 bases). Germline-derived CDR1 and CDR2 are MDHEN and SYDVKM. The V end lost 1 base, the J end lost 8 bases, and 14 bases lay between the germline ends. The CDR3 is made up of 14 amino acids. The CDR3 coding sequence is TGTGCCAGCAGTTTATTGACAGACGATGCAGAAGCTTTCTTT. Amino acid sequence: CASSLLTDDAEAFF. The full variable domain, rest sourced from reference TRBV28 and TRBJ1-1, is DVKVTQSSRYLVKRTGEKVFLECVQDMDHENMFWYRQDPGLGLRLIYFSYDVKMKEKGDIPEGYSVSREKKERFSLILESASTNQTSMYLCASSLLTDDAEAFFGQGTRLTVV.

As DNA, the CDR3 is TGTGCCAGCAGCGAAACTCTCTCGGGGGGAGCCTACGAGCAGTACTTC. Amino acid sequence: CASSETLSGGAYEQYF. The V call is TRBV2, the J call TRBJ2-7; TRBD2 matches 7 bases. Germline V CDR1 and CDR2: SNHLY, FYNNEI. Germline trimming cut 6 bases from V and 2 bases from J; bases unmatched to any gene: 13. CDR3 length: 16 residues.

This chain uses TRBV6-5 with TRBJ1-2; TRBD1 matches 7 bases. Trimming removed 5 bases from V and 6 bases from J; junction bases left unmatched: 6. CDR3 length equals 13 residues. Germline V gene sequence: CDR1 MNHEY, CDR2 SVGAGI. The DNA for the CDR3 is TGTGCCAGCAGTCGACAGGGAATCGATGGCTACACCTTC. Protein product: CASSRQGIDGYTF.

The V gene is TRBV7-9, the J gene TRBJ1-2; 7 bases line up with TRBD1. Germline values: CDR1 SEHNR, CDR2 FQNEAQ (reference sequence). This CDR3 has 13 residues. Germline trimming cut 5 bases from V and 4 bases from J; bases unmatched to any gene: 4. CDR3 sequence: CASSPGTAYGYTF. The CDR3 DNA reads as TGTGCCAGCAGCCCCGGGACAGCCTATGGCTACACCTTC.

The genes are TRBV11-2 and TRBJ1-1; no reliable D call. V lost 1 base, J lost 2 bases, and 17 bases lay in between. The CDR3 covers 17 residues. Looked up from germline, CDR1 is SGHAT and CDR2 is FQNNGV. Here the CDR3 DNA reads TGTGCCAGCAGCTTAGGTCAATTCGCCGGGTTCAACACTGAAGCTTTCTTT. Encoded protein: CASSLGQFAGFNTEAFF. Full variable domain (remainder filled in from reference TRBV11-2 and TRBJ1-1): EAGVAQSPRYKIIEKRQSVAFWCNPISGHATLYWYQQILGQGPKLLIQFQNNGVVDDSQLPKDRFSAERLKGVDSTLKIQPAKLEDSAVYLCASSLGQFAGFNTEAFFGQGTRLTVV.

The chain combines TRBV29-1 with TRBJ1-4; TRBD1 agrees at 10 bases. The CDR3 totals 16 residues. V lost 4 bases, J lost 3 bases, and 8 bases stayed unmatched. Looked up from germline, CDR1 is SQVTM and CDR2 is ANQGSEA. The CDR3 protein is CSVVSGTGASNEKLFF. The CDR3 DNA follows: TGCAGCGTTGTGTCCGGGACAGGGGCCTCTAATGAAAAACTGTTTTTT.